Listed here are 16 T cell receptor beta chains from one sample, sequenced in a study of PD-1 blockade in classical Hodgkin lymphoma. No patient escaped relapse after autologous stem cell transplantation, and brentuximab vedotin exposure varied. Profiling relied on immunoSEQ multiplex PCR, and the TCRdb table lists in-frame clones only, not all of them. The sample lists more than 10,000 clones, roughly 75% occurring once. Sequenced material: peripheral blood mononuclear cells (PBMCs), taken at baseline. The receptor set was obtained from a human donor with classical Hodgkin lymphoma.

Only a few counts were recorded for this clone. CDR3 in amino acids: CARSHGYTF. DNA of the CDR3: TGTGCCAGAAGCCATGGCTACACCTTC. V is TRBV19 and J is TRBJ1-2; D remains unclear. Germline CDR1 reads LNHDA; CDR2 reads SQIVND (reference sequence). The CDR3 spans 9 residues. V was cut by 9 bases and J by 6 bases, with 5 bases left in between.

The chain uses TRBV19 and TRBJ1-2; 10 nucleotides match TRBD1. V was clipped by 4 bases and J by 5 bases; unmatched bases: 7. The CDR3 is 15 amino acids. Germline assignment: CDR1 LNHDA and CDR2 SQIVND (reference sequence). DNA of the CDR3: TGTGCCAGTAGTACCTCAGGGACAGGGGAGTATGGCTACACCTTC. Its translation is CASSTSGTGEYGYTF. Complete variable domain (other parts from reference TRBV19 and TRBJ1-2): DGGITQSPKYLFRKEGQNVTLSCEQNLNHDAMYWYRQDPGQGLRLIYYSQIVNDFQKGDIAEGYSVSREKKESFPLTVTSAQKNPTAFYLCASSTSGTGEYGYTFGSGTRLTVV.

The V gene is TRBV10-3, the J gene TRBJ2-7, with D tentatively TRBD1 (6 bases). The CDR3 totals 12 residues. Germline-derived CDR1 and CDR2 are ENHRY and SYGVKD. Trimming removed 4 bases at V and 7 bases at J, with 11 bases between. The CDR3 loop is CAISGQGREQYF. CDR3 coding DNA: TGTGCCATCAGTGGTCAGGGGAGAGAGCAGTACTTC.

The chain has TRBV7-9 and TRBJ2-3; D uncertain. The CDR3 spans 12 residues. Looked up from germline, CDR1 is SEHNR and CDR2 is FQNEAQ (reference sequence). The germline V and J ends were trimmed by 1 base and 6 bases, with 5 bases remaining between them. The CDR3 coding sequence is TGTGCCAGCAGCTTAGGGGTGGATACGCAGTATTTT. It translates to CASSLGVDTQYF.

V gene TRBV19 combines with J gene TRBJ2-3; D assignment may be TRBD1 or TRBD2 (6 bases each). The germline V gene encodes CDR1 LNHDA and CDR2 SQIVND (reference sequence). The V end was cut by 5 bases, the J end by 3 bases, with 18 bases between. The CDR3 is 16 residues long. The CDR3, as DNA: TGTGCCAGTAGTGCCCTGGGGGGCTTGGGAACAGATACGCAGTATTTT. Amino acids: CASSALGGLGTDTQYF.

This clone has only a few counts. CDR3 residues: CASRPDCSTEAFF. The DNA for the CDR3 is TGTGCAAGTCGCCCCGATTGTAGCACTGAAGCTTTCTTT. The chain combines TRBV12-2 with TRBJ1-1. TRBV12-2 counts as a pseudogene. CDR3 size: 13 residues.

J is TRBJ2-7 and V is TRBV6-5; maybe TRBD2 (5 bases). Germline CDR1 is MNHEY and CDR2 is SVGAGI. The V and J ends lost 0 bases and 4 bases respectively, with 16 bases between them. This CDR3 comprises 16 residues. This CDR3 reads CASSYSPGIGFYEQYF. The CDR3 nucleotides read TGTGCCAGCAGTTACTCCCCCGGGATCGGATTTTACGAGCAGTACTTC.

The J gene is TRBJ2-1, the V gene TRBV9; 7 positions agree with TRBD2. CDR3 length: 15 residues. V lost 7 bases, J lost 6 bases, and 13 bases stayed unmatched. Germline values: CDR1 SGDLS, CDR2 YYNGEE. The chain's CDR3 is CASSQAGTTINEQFF. The DNA for the CDR3 is TGTGCCAGCTCCCAAGCCGGGACTACCATCAATGAGCAGTTCTTC.

The V gene is TRBV16, the J gene TRBJ1-2; 12 bases are a match to TRBD1. Germline values: CDR1 KGHSY, CDR2 FQNENV. J gave up 8 bases and V 5 bases, and 9 bases lay outside the gene matches. The CDR3 has 15 residues. Written as DNA, the CDR3 is TGTGCCAGCAGCGGCACGGGACAGGGGGCGAAAGGCTACACCTTC. Its translation is CASSGTGQGAKGYTF. The whole variable domain, remainder taken from reference TRBV16 and TRBJ1-2, is GEEVAQTPKHLVRGEGQKAKLYCAPIKGHSYVFWYQQVLKNEFKFLISFQNENVFDETGMPKERFSAKCLPNSPCSLEIQATKLEDSAVYFCASSGTGQGAKGYTFGSGTRLTVV.

This clone was counted only a few times. V is TRBV5-1 and J is TRBJ2-3, with TRBD2 as a possible D gene (5 bases). Trimming removed 4 bases at V and 7 bases at J, with 19 bases between. Germline loops: CDR1 SGHRS, CDR2 YFSETQ. This CDR3 is 15 amino acids long. The chain's CDR3 is CASSTGDNLANTQYF. As DNA, the CDR3 is TGCGCCAGCAGCACCGGGGATAACCTGGCCAATACGCAGTATTTT.

This rearrangement joins TRBV18 to TRBJ2-3; D is ambiguous. Trimming pared 6 bases from V and 6 bases from J, leaving 16 bases between. Germline loops: CDR1 KGHSH, CDR2 LQKENI. This CDR3 has 14 residues. CDR3 in amino acids: CASSQSRTVDTQYF. CDR3 nucleotide sequence: TGTGCCAGCTCCCAATCGAGGACCGTCGATACGCAGTATTTT.

This chain uses TRBV7-9 with TRBJ2-7; the D gene is possibly TRBD1 (5 bases). V lost 6 bases and J 1 base, leaving 10 bases between the germline ends. Per germline, CDR1 SEHNR and CDR2 FQNEAQ (reference sequence). This CDR3 is built from 13 residues. The CDR3 here is CASRGDSSYEQYF. The CDR3, as DNA: TGTGCCAGCAGAGGTGACAGTTCCTACGAGCAGTACTTC.

On this clone: One junction end disagrees with the germline gene, perhaps due to a read error. The genes are TRBV7-7 and TRBJ2-2, with 8 bases lining up with TRBD2. Germline CDR1 reads SSHAT; CDR2 reads FNYEAQ (reference sequence). The CDR3 has 14 residues. The CDR3 DNA follows: TGTGCTAGCAGCATCTCCGGGGGGGCCCGGGAGCTGTTTTTT. It codes for CASSISGGARELFF.

V is TRBV27 and J is TRBJ1-1, with D hard to call. This CDR3 contains 13 residues. Trimming removed 2 bases from V and 3 bases from J, with 7 bases in between. Per the germline V gene, CDR1 is MNHEY and CDR2 is SMNVEV (reference sequence). In DNA, the CDR3 is TGTGCCAGCAGTTTAGACTGGGACACTGAAGCTTTCTTT. It translates to CASSLDWDTEAFF.

This chain uses TRBV6-4 with TRBJ1-2; D perhaps matches TRBD1 (5 bases). Germline V gene lookup returns CDR1 MRHNA and CDR2 SNTAGT. This CDR3 comprises 15 residues. V dropped 3 bases and J dropped 0 bases, with 11 bases sitting between them. In nucleotides, the CDR3 is TGTGCCAGCAGTGATCGGGGACTTGCTAACTATGGCTACACCTTC. It translates to CASSDRGLANYGYTF.

The V call is TRBV19, the J call TRBJ2-3, with D hard to call. Deletions cut 5 bases from V and 6 bases from J, with 9 bases between. Germline CDR1 reads LNHDA; CDR2 reads SQIVND (reference sequence). The CDR3 has 12 amino acids. The CDR3 sequence: CASSSEWDTQYF. DNA for the CDR3: TGTGCCAGTAGTTCCGAGTGGGATACGCAGTATTTT.